This TCR beta chain was obtained from a study of shared clonotypes between healthy human individuals. As for the study in general: Each donor contributed plates that comprised three CD4 naive, three CD4 memory, two CD8 naive and one CD8 memory. Overall study results and limits: Clonotypes which were not shared had lower generation probabilities than clonotypes that all four donors shared.

V dropped 5 bases and J dropped 4 bases, with 8 bases sitting between them. Germline V gene sequence: CDR1 MNHNS, CDR2 SASEGT. The CDR3 has 12 residues. Turning to this clone: Its antigen is undetermined.

Sequencing was performed with immunoSEQ multiplex PCR; in TCRdb, only in-frame clones are kept and a portion is missing. The data contain just over 2,000,000 clones, 85% to 95% of them singletons. Everyone who donated was a Caucasian adult who lived in Nashville, Tennessee. V usage is TRBV6-1 and J usage is TRBJ1-1; no firm D call. The origin of this receptor is a man between 18 and 29 years old in good health. The sequenced material came from naive CD4+ T cells sorted from blood. Subset specified: CD45RA+ positively selected. CDR3 protein: CASSPLGTEAFF. For the CDR3, the DNA is TGTGCCAGCAGTCCGTTGGGCACTGAAGCTTTCTTT.